Each of the 21 T cell receptor beta chains below was sequenced from the same sample in a study of shared clonotypes between healthy human individuals. The protocol was immunoSEQ multiplex PCR, while the TCRdb copy is restricted to in-frame clones and leaves out a portion. Among some 2.1 million clones listed, 95% were seen once. The source material was naive CD4+ T cells sorted from blood. Regarding subset: CD45RA+ positively selected. The origin of the receptors is a man between 18 and 29 years old in good health.

The chain links TRBV12-5 to TRBJ2-1; the match to TRBD2 covers 11 bases. Trimming at V came to 2 bases and at J to 0 bases, leaving 9 bases not matched to a gene. The CDR3 runs 19 residues. The germline V gene has CDR1 LGHNT and CDR2 FRNRAP. The DNA for the CDR3 is TGTGCTAGTGGTTTGCCGTCTAGCGGGGGGCCCAGCTCCTACAATGAGCAGTTCTTC. It encodes CASGLPSSGGPSSYNEQFF.

This chain connects TRBV7-2 to TRBJ2-7; 7 nucleotides align to TRBD1. The V gene end was trimmed by 1 base and the J gene end by 4 bases; junction bases not matched to a gene: 4. The germline gives CDR1 SGHTA, CDR2 FQGNSA. The CDR3 contains 14 residues. CDR3 loop: CASSLVSRGYEQYF. The CDR3, as DNA: TGTGCCAGCAGCTTAGTGTCCAGGGGGTACGAGCAGTACTTC. The whole variable domain, filled in from reference TRBV7-2 and TRBJ2-7, reads GAGVSQSPSNKVTEKGKDVELRCDPISGHTALYWYRQSLGQGLEFLIYFQGNSAPDKSGLPSDRFSAERTGGSVSTLTIQRTQQEDSAVYLCASSLVSRGYEQYFGPGTRLTVT.

V is TRBV7-2 and J is TRBJ2-3; 11 nucleotides agree with TRBD2. CDR1 and CDR2 from the germline V gene are SGHTA and FQGNSA. CDR3 length equals 16 residues. The J segment lost 0 bases and the V segment lost 3 bases, leaving 2 bases of the junction unmatched. As DNA, the CDR3 is TGTGCCAGCAGCTTGACTAGCGGGGTTAGCACAGATACGCAGTATTTT. It is translated as CASSLTSGVSTDTQYF. Together with reference TRBV7-2 and TRBJ2-3, the CDR3 gives the full variable domain: GAGVSQSPSNKVTEKGKDVELRCDPISGHTALYWYRQSLGQGLEFLIYFQGNSAPDKSGLPSDRFSAERTGGSVSTLTIQRTQQEDSAVYLCASSLTSGVSTDTQYFGPGTRLTVL.

The rearrangement joins TRBV28 to TRBJ2-5; D is uncertain. CDR3 length equals 11 residues. The germline V gene encodes CDR1 MDHEN and CDR2 SYDVKM. The ends were cut back, 6 bases at V and 1 base at J, with 3 bases in the middle. The CDR3 nucleotides read TGTGCCAGCAGACTCCAAGAGACCCAGTACTTC. The encoded protein is CASRLQETQYF.

For this clone: Additional DNA sequences in this sample encode the identical CDR3. CDR3 protein: CASSPGTKEEKLFF. The CDR3 nucleotides are TGCGCCAGCAGTCCCGGGACTAAAGAAGAAAAACTGTTTTTT. The chain employs TRBV5-1 and TRBJ1-4, with D perhaps TRBD1 (5 bases). This CDR3 contains 14 residues. V lost 5 bases and J lost 8, with 16 bases in between. CDR1 and CDR2 (germline): SGHRS, YFSETQ.

The count of this clone is one. The chain employs TRBV9 and TRBJ2-7, with 13 bases matching TRBD2. CDR1 is SGDLS and CDR2 is YYNGEE in the germline V gene. V dropped 0 bases and J dropped 2; count of bases not matched to a gene: 17. The length of the CDR3 is 21 residues. The CDR3, as DNA: TGTGCCAGCAGCGTAGGCCCGAAAATCGAGGGACTAGCGGGAAGCACCTACGAGCAGTACTTC. Translated, it gives CASSVGPKIEGLAGSTYEQYF.

Remarks on this clone: Sequence at one end of the junction differs from germline and may be a read error. This rearrangement joins TRBV27 to TRBJ1-3; D is unresolved. In germline, CDR1 is MNHEY, CDR2 SMNVEV (reference sequence). There are 14 residues in the CDR3. The CDR3 nucleotides are TGTGCCAGCAGTGAGAGGCACTCTGGAAACACCATATGTTTT. It yields the protein CASSERHSGNTICF.

The chain uses TRBV5-4 and TRBJ2-7; unclear D gene. Trimming took off 0 bases at V and 4 bases at J, with 5 bases between the two ends. Germline values: CDR1 SGHNT, CDR2 YYREEE (reference sequence). This CDR3 has 12 residues. For the CDR3, the DNA is TGTGCCAGCAGCTTGGCCCCTTACGAGCAGTACTTC. It codes for CASSLAPYEQYF.

J is TRBJ1-1 and V is TRBV11-2; 7 bases agree with TRBD1. Germline lookup yields CDR1 SGHAT and CDR2 FQNNGV. This CDR3 contains 15 residues. V gave up 5 bases and J gave up 6 bases; unmatched junction bases: 12. The CDR3 region is CASSRTGQLGAEAFF. The CDR3 DNA follows: TGTGCCAGCAGCAGGACAGGACAGCTCGGGGCTGAAGCTTTCTTT. Together with reference TRBV11-2 and TRBJ1-1, the CDR3 gives the full variable domain: EAGVAQSPRYKIIEKRQSVAFWCNPISGHATLYWYQQILGQGPKLLIQFQNNGVVDDSQLPKDRFSAERLKGVDSTLKIQPAKLEDSAVYLCASSRTGQLGAEAFFGQGTRLTVV.

The chain uses TRBV7-2 and TRBJ1-6; perhaps TRBD1 as D (6 bases). Trimming removed 1 base from V and 1 base from J, with 17 bases in between. The length of the CDR3 is 19 residues. The germline CDR1 and CDR2 sequences are SGHTA and FQGNSA. CDR3 amino acids: CASSLVERDTSSYNSPLHF. The CDR3 DNA is TGTGCCAGCAGCTTAGTGGAGCGGGACACCTCTTCCTATAATTCACCCCTCCACTTT.

This clone was counted a single time. The gene calls are TRBV7-2 and TRBJ1-4; D ambiguous. The V gene's germline CDR1 is SGHTA and CDR2 FQGNSA. Trimming stripped 5 bases from V and 8 bases from J, with 18 bases between. The CDR3 runs 15 residues. CDR3 in amino acids: CASSPNRAAGEKLFF. The CDR3 DNA reads as TGTGCCAGCAGCCCGAATCGGGCAGCGGGAGAAAAACTGTTTTTT. Variable domain in full (rest from reference TRBV7-2 and TRBJ1-4): GAGVSQSPSNKVTEKGKDVELRCDPISGHTALYWYRQSLGQGLEFLIYFQGNSAPDKSGLPSDRFSAERTGGSVSTLTIQRTQQEDSAVYLCASSPNRAAGEKLFFGSGTQLSVL.

This clone was seen just once. This chain joins TRBV11-2 and TRBJ1-6; D is perhaps TRBD1 (5 bases). CDR3 length: 15 residues. V lost 0 bases and J lost 9, with 12 bases in between. Germline loops: CDR1 SGHAT, CDR2 FQNNGV. The CDR3 DNA reads TGTGCCAGCAGCTTAGAGAACCGGGGGTCTTCACCCCTCCACTTT. Translated, it gives CASSLENRGSSPLHF.

J is TRBJ1-1 and V is TRBV14; D remains unclear. Trimming left V 3 bases short and J 1 base short, with 9 bases between. The CDR3 runs 14 residues. The germline CDR1 and CDR2 sequences are SGHDN and FVKESK. The CDR3 bases are TGTGCCAGCAGCCAGCACTTGGAGAACACTGAAGCTTTCTTT. As protein: CASSQHLENTEAFF.

Concerning this clone itself: The identical CDR3 is also encoded by other nucleotide sequences in the sample. The V gene is TRBV6-1, the J gene TRBJ1-2, with TRBD1 as a possible D gene (5 bases). This CDR3 comprises 12 residues. The germline gives CDR1 MNHNS, CDR2 SASEGT. V was trimmed by 0 bases and J by 7 bases, leaving 6 bases between them. The CDR3 nucleotides read TGTGCCAGCAGTGAAGCAGGGGTTGGCTACACCTTC. This codes for CASSEAGVGYTF.

The V call is TRBV4-1, the J call TRBJ1-2; TRBD1 might be the D (6 bases). Per the germline V gene, CDR1 is MGHRA and CDR2 is YSYEKL. With 5 bases removed from V and 3 bases from J, the gap between germline ends came to 13 bases. The CDR3 length is 14 residues. Written as DNA, the CDR3 is TGCGCCAGCAGCAGAGACCCAGGGGACTATGGCTACACCTTC. This translates into CASSRDPGDYGYTF.

This chain joins TRBV18 and TRBJ2-7; D not certain. This CDR3 spans 13 amino acids. The V gene's germline CDR1 is KGHSH and CDR2 LQKENI. The V and J ends lost 3 bases and 2 bases respectively, with 8 bases between them. CDR3 DNA: TGTGCCAGCTCACCGATGGATACCTACGAGCAGTACTTC. Its protein product is CASSPMDTYEQYF. Supplemented by reference TRBV18 and TRBJ2-7, the full variable domain reads NAGVMQNPRHLVRRRGQEARLRCSPMKGHSHVYWYRQLPEEGLKFMVYLQKENIIDESGMPKERFSAEFPKEGPSILRIQQVVRGDSAAYFCASSPMDTYEQYFGPGTRLTVT.

The chain has TRBV18 and TRBJ2-1; D is uncertain. CDR3 length: 14 residues. The germline gives CDR1 KGHSH, CDR2 LQKENI. Trimming removed 3 bases from V and 0 bases from J, with 6 bases in between. In nucleotides, the CDR3 is TGTGCCAGCTCACCCCGGGTCTCCTACAATGAGCAGTTCTTC. Translation gives CASSPRVSYNEQFF.

As concerns this clone: This could be a read error, since a much larger clone is one nucleotide away. The genes are TRBV28 and TRBJ2-7; D may be TRBD2 (5 bases). CDR3 length: 14 amino acids. Germline CDR1 and CDR2: MDHEN and SYDVKM. CDR3 loop: CASSFRGGSCEQYF. CDR3 coding DNA: TGTGCCAGCAGTTTCCGTGGAGGTTCCTGCGAGCAGTACTTC.

The chain links TRBV6-1 to TRBJ2-5, with TRBD1 matching 7 bases. The germline gives CDR1 MNHNS, CDR2 SASEGT. The CDR3 is 14 residues long. The V and J ends lost 6 bases and 3 bases, in that order; junction bases with no gene match: 7. This CDR3 reads CASRTGADKETQYF. The CDR3 DNA follows: TGTGCCAGCAGAACAGGGGCGGACAAAGAGACCCAGTACTTC.

This chain uses TRBV5-1 with TRBJ2-1; D unresolved. Germline V CDR1 and CDR2: SGHRS, YFSETQ. The CDR3 runs 15 residues. V gave up 6 bases and J gave up 0 bases, with 13 bases separating them. In nucleotides, the CDR3 is TGCGCCAGCAACGGAGCAGCGAGCTCCTACAATGAGCAGTTCTTC. Protein sequence: CASNGAASSYNEQFF.

DNA of the CDR3: TGTGCCAGCAGCTTATCGGAGGTCAACTATGGCTACACCTTC. Its protein is CASSLSEVNYGYTF. The chain recombines TRBV7-9 with TRBJ1-2; D is ambiguous. The V end was cut by 2 bases, the J end by 2 bases, with 9 bases between. Looked up from germline, CDR1 is SEHNR and CDR2 is FQNEAQ (reference sequence). The CDR3 has 14 amino acids.